The rows below give T cell receptor beta chains drawn from one sample of a study of Ad26.COV2.S vaccination and SARS-CoV-2 variants. Sequenced by immunoSEQ multiplex PCR; TCRdb stores in-frame clones only, minus some. Among roughly 700,000 clones listed, more than 80% were seen once. Sequencing was performed on peripheral blood, taken in a trial of Ad26.COV2.S vaccine versus placebo. The receptor source for this set is a person aged 18-65 years who received the Ad26.COV2.S COVID-19 vaccine or a placebo. The CDR3 runs from the conserved cysteine through the conserved F or W. A D gene is named only where the DNA matches it firmly. Expanded clones get a size class; other rows say once, few or many, or leave the size out.

.,.,TRBV18,TRBJ2-1,TGTGCCAGCTCAAATGGGCGGGGGCCTTACAATGAGCAGTTCTTC,CASSNGRGPYNEQFF
.,.,TRBV6-6,TRBJ1-3,TGTGCCAGCAGACTCGATAACAGGGCGGCTGGAAACACCATATATTTT,CASRLDNRAAGNTIYF
.,.,TRBV27,TRBJ1-3,TGTGCCAGCAGTTTGTCAGCCGGAAACACCATATATTTT,CASSLSAGNTIYF
.,.,TRBV27,TRBJ1-6,TGTGCCAGCAGTTTAAGTAGGGGCGGGTATAATTCACCCCTCCACTTT,CASSLSRGGYNSPLHF
.,TRBD1,TRBV5-1,TRBJ2-6,TGCGCCAGCAGCTTGAGTCCGGGACAGATAGGGGCTGGGGCCAACGTCCTGACTTTC,CASSLSPGQIGAGANVLTF
.,TRBD1,TRBV30,TRBJ2-1,TGTGCCTGGGGACAGGGGGGGCTTGAGCAGTTCTTC,CAWGQGGLEQFF
.,.,TRBV14,TRBJ2-2,TGTGCCAGCAGCCAAGCTTTAGGCGGCACCGGGGAGCTGTTTTTT,CASSQALGGTGELFF
.,TRBD2,TRBV7-9,TRBJ2-3,TGTGCCAGCAGCTTAACAGGTGGACTAGCTTCGGCAGATACGCAGTATTTT,CASSLTGGLASADTQYF
.,.,TRBV9,TRBJ1-2,TGTGCCAGCAGCCTGACAGCGGGGGGGAGGGCCTGGTTC,CASSLTAGGRAWF
.,.,TRBV5-4,TRBJ1-3,TGTGCCAGCAGCTGGACGGCTGGAAACACCATATATTTT,CASSWTAGNTIYF
.,TRBD1,TRBV30,TRBJ2-5,TGTGCCTGGAGTGTCCGGGACAGGGAAGAGACCCAGTACTTC,CAWSVRDREETQYF
.,.,TRBV7-9,TRBJ2-1,TGTGCCAGCAGCTTAGGCGCAGGGCCTTCCTACAATGAGCAGTTCTTC,CASSLGAGPSYNEQFF
.,.,TRBV30,TRBJ2-3,TGTGCCTGGAGTGGAGCCCTCAGGGTCGGTACGCAGTATTTT,CAWSGALRVGTQYF
.,TRBD1,TRBV6-5,TRBJ2-2,TGTGCCAGCAGTTGGACAGGGAACACCGGGGAGCTGTTTTTT,CASSWTGNTGELFF
.,.,TRBV29-1,TRBJ1-1,TGCAGCGTCAATGGGCGTTTCAACACTGAAGCTTTCTTT,CSVNGRFNTEAFF
.,.,TRBV19,TRBJ1-2,TGTGCCAGTAGTCCGAACCCCACCGGTGGCTACACCTTC,CASSPNPTGGYTF
.,.,TRBV10-3,TRBJ2-1,TGTGCCATCAGTGAGGGGCCGACCGCCTACAATGAGCAGTTCTTC,CAISEGPTAYNEQFF
.,.,TRBV4-2,TRBJ1-2,TGTGCCAGCAGCCAAGATGTCAGCGAAAACTATGGCTACACCTTC,CASSQDVSENYGYTF
.,.,TRBV11-2,TRBJ2-7,TGTGCCAGCAGCTTCCCCGGGACGGGGACCTACGAGCAGTACTTC,CASSFPGTGTYEQYF
.,.,TRBV5-1,TRBJ1-5,TGCGCCAGCAGCTGGGGGCAGGATCAGCCCCAGCATTTT,CASSWGQDQPQHF
.,.,TRBV25-1,TRBJ1-6,TGTGCCAGGGGTTGGGGCGGGAATTCACCCCTCCACTTT,CARGWGGNSPLHF
once,TRBD1,TRBV6-5,TRBJ2-3,TGTGCCAGCAGCAGGGGGTCAGGCACAGATACGCAGTATTTT,CASSRGSGTDTQYF
.,.,TRBV9,TRBJ1-4,TGTGCCAGCACCGATAGAGGGGGTGAAAAACTGTTTTTT,CASTDRGGEKLFF
.,.,TRBV5-5,TRBJ1-1,TGTGCCAGCAGCTTAGTGGTGAACACTGAAGCTTTCTTT,CASSLVVNTEAFF
.,.,TRBV7-2,TRBJ1-1,TGTGCCAGCAGCTTAACCACCATAACTGAAGCTTTCTTT,CASSLTTITEAFF
.,TRBD2,TRBV27,TRBJ2-4,TGTGCCAGCAGTCCCCAGGGACTAGCGGGCCTCCGGGGAGCCAAAAACATTCAGTACTTC,CASSPQGLAGLRGAKNIQYF
.,.,TRBV3-1/TRBV3-2,TRBJ2-4,TGTGCCAGCAGCCACGGTCCCTCAGGGGGGGACATTCAGTACTTC,CASSHGPSGGDIQYF
.,.,TRBV4-2,TRBJ2-1,TGTGCCAGCAGCCAAGAGTGGCACAACAATGAGCAGTTCTTC,CASSQEWHNNEQFF
.,TRBD2,TRBV10-2,TRBJ2-3,TGCGCCAGCACTAAAGGGACTAGCGGGCCCACAGATACGCAGTATTTT,CASTKGTSGPTDTQYF
.,TRBD2,TRBV6-5,TRBJ2-5,TGTGCCAGCAGTTACCTAGCGGGGCAAGAGACCCAGTACTTC,CASSYLAGQETQYF
.,.,TRBV23-1,TRBJ2-5,TGCGCCAGCGACCAGGGGCGGGGTTCCCAGTACTTC,CASDQGRGSQYF
.,.,TRBV12-3/TRBV12-4,TRBJ2-2,TGTGCCAGCAGTTTATCCGGGGAGCTGTTTTTT,CASSLSGELFF
.,.,TRBV19,TRBJ1-2,TGTGCCAGTAGACCGGGATTCTATGGCTACACCTTC,CASRPGFYGYTF
.,.,TRBV30,TRBJ1-1,TGTGCCTGGAGTGGGCCAGGCCCGAACACTGAAGCTTTCTTT,CAWSGPGPNTEAFF
.,.,TRBV12-3/TRBV12-4,TRBJ1-1,TGTGCCAGCAGTCAACAGGCTCTTGAAGCTTTCTTT,CASSQQALEAFF
.,TRBD1,TRBV3-1/TRBV3-2,TRBJ2-5,TGTGCCAGCAGCCACGGACAGGGGCAAGGAGAGACCCAGTACTTC,CASSHGQGQGETQYF
.,.,TRBV7-8,TRBJ2-1,TGTGCCAGCAGCCTAAGGCGGGAGCAGTTCTTC,CASSLRREQFF
.,TRBD2,TRBV6-5,TRBJ2-7,TGTGCCAGCTCAAAGCGGGAGTCGTCCTACGAGCAGTACTTC,CASSKRESSYEQYF
few,TRBD2,TRBV6-5,TRBJ2-3,TGTGCCAGCAGCGGACGACTAGCTCCAGATACGCAGTATTTT,CASSGRLAPDTQYF
.,.,TRBV3-1/TRBV3-2,TRBJ2-2,TGTGCCAGCAGCCAAGTTGGGCTAGAGGGGACCGGGGAGCTGTTTTTT,CASSQVGLEGTGELFF
.,TRBD2,TRBV5-1,TRBJ2-1,TGCGCCAGCAGCCCAAAGCGGGGGGGCTCGAATGAGCAGTTCTTC,CASSPKRGGSNEQFF